This T cell receptor (beta chain) was captured by sequencing in a study of blood T cells in healthy people across ages. A second about 7 to 11 cycle PCR used barcoded and J-beta primers. MiXCR was run by TCRdb on the 5' RACE reads, yielding one entry per CDR3 protein. The sample has 1.8 million or so distinct CDR3 sequences, roughly 43% seen once. The donors, aged about 6 to 95, were healthy Caucasians from Russia. Extraction yielded at least 6 micrograms of total RNA per sample. The trim removed 0 bases at V and 4 bases at J, leaving 3 bases unmatched. From germline, CDR1 is MDHEN and CDR2 SYDVKM. CDR3 length: 17 amino acids. Findings of the study overall: Unsorted PBMCs ruled out conclusive naive versus antigen-experienced comparison.

There are a few counts of this clonotype. What it binds is unknown. This sequence was found in a human donor in good health. Material for sequencing was blood. The chain has TRBV28 and TRBJ2-5, with 15 bases matching TRBD2. CDR3 sequence: CASSLWGLAGGGETQYF. The CDR3 nucleotides are TGTGCCAGCAGTTTATGGGGACTAGCGGGGGGAGGAGAGACCCAGTACTTC.